This T cell receptor (beta chain) was obtained from a study of T cell repertoires in cytomegalovirus infection. General study points: Clonotype analysis showed dominance of the ex vivo response by HLA-C-restricted CMV-specific TCR beta clonotypes.

MiXCR was run by TCRdb on the reads, yielding one entry per CDR3 protein. The sample carries roughly 760,000 distinct CDR3 sequences, 35% to 45% recorded once. This clonotype was seen a handful of times. What it recognizes is unknown. The TCR comes from a human donor in good health (CMV status not recorded). Some clones in this sample may be carry-over from other donors' samples. The sequencing sample was made of PBMCs.

The DNA of the CDR3 is TGCGCAGCTCTGCCGGCGGACTCCTACGAGCAGTACTTC. Translating gives CAALPADSYEQYF. This chain connects TRBV20-1 to TRBJ2-7; D is uncertain. This CDR3 has 13 amino acids. CDR1 and CDR2 (germline): DFQATT, SNEGSKA (reference sequence).